The TCR beta chain described here comes from a study of blood T cell repertoires in COVID-19. Study as a whole: Italy, Spain and the United States were the sources of the convalescent and acute COVID-19 samples. Sources were T cells, B-cell-depleted T cells, or PBMCs; the material itself was cDNA or gDNA.

Germline V gene sequence: CDR1 MNHEY, CDR2 SVGAGI. This CDR3 is 12 amino acids long. V lost 11 bases and J 2 bases, leaving 12 bases between the germline ends. Under the authors' procedure: Amplification with reference gene primers provided the estimates of nucleated cell counts. The data were produced by immunoSEQ multiplex PCR, yet TCRdb's version contains in-frame clones alone and is incomplete. V and J calls and clone size follow that table, whereas D and trimming were derived from the DNA. The data show roughly 200,000 clones, about 90% seen once. The chain carries TRBV6-5 and TRBJ1-2; maybe TRBD1 (5 bases). The material sequenced was peripheral blood. The sequence came from a man between 18 and 35 years old with active or convalescent COVID-19. The CDR3 coding sequence is TGTGCCGCAACCAGGGCCAACTATGGCTACACCTTC. This translates into CAATRANYGYTF.